This TCR beta chain is drawn from a study of shared clonotypes between healthy human individuals. Study findings and constraints: Naive CD4 clonotypes overlapped across a handful of donors at roughly 4.5%.

Assay used: immunoSEQ multiplex PCR; TCRdb lists only in-frame clones, some missing. The table shows about 1.5 million clones, with approximately 98% occurring only once. With respect to this clone: Its target is unknown.

Germline V CDR1 and CDR2: MDHEN, SYDVKM. CDR3 length: 13 amino acids. Trimming stripped 6 bases from V and 8 bases from J, with 13 bases between. Partitioning of CD4+ cells yielded a CD45RA+ naive subset and a CD45RA-negative memory subset. V is TRBV28 and J is TRBJ1-4; D remains unclear. The sequencing input was naive CD4+ T cells sorted from blood. The subset is: CD45RA+ positively selected. This receptor was obtained from a man aged 30 to 45 in good health. This CDR3 reads CASSTPGEEKLFF. Written as DNA, the CDR3 is TGTGCCAGCAGCACACCGGGTGAGGAAAAACTGTTTTTT.